A selection of T cell receptor beta chains follows, all from one sample in a study of CD8+ T cells in alopecia areata. TCRdb keeps only in-frame clones here, not all; method: immunoSEQ multiplex PCR. This repertoire shows some 120,000 clones, 50% to 60% found once; its top ten account for under 5%. Source: CD4+ T cells sorted from blood, taken at week 0. All receptors derive from a human donor with alopecia areata. Each CDR3 is given with its conserved first and last residue. Fields, in order: J gene, clone size, V gene, CDR3 length, D gene, CDR3 DNA, CDR3 protein. The D gene is left open where the match is weak. Size values are once, few and many counts, or a class for expanded clones, and some rows have none.

TRBJ2-2,-,TRBV18,15,-,TGTGCCAGCTCATCTAGCGAAGGGAACACCGGGGAGCTGTTTTTT,CASSSSEGNTGELFF
TRBJ1-1,-,TRBV7-2,13,-,TGTGCCAGCAGCTCACAACAGGGAGGTGCCGCTTTCTTT,CASSSQQGGAAFF
TRBJ2-5,-,TRBV7-8,14,-,TGTGCCAGCAGCTTAGTCAGGGTTTGGGAGACCCAGTACTTC,CASSLVRVWETQYF
TRBJ2-3,-,TRBV7-2,15,TRBD2,TGTGCCAGCAGGGATAGCGGGACCAGCACAGATACGCAGTATTTT,CASRDSGTSTDTQYF
TRBJ1-3,-,TRBV9,16,-,TGTGCCAGCAGCGTAGTATCGGGGACCTCTGGAAACACCATATATTTT,CASSVVSGTSGNTIYF
TRBJ2-7,few,TRBV7-2,11,-,TGTGCCAGCAGCTTGAGCTACGAGCAGTACTTC,CASSLSYEQYF
TRBJ2-1,-,TRBV7-2,14,-,TGTGCCAGCAGCTTAGCGTGGCTAGCCGGTGAGCAGTTCTTC,CASSLAWLAGEQFF
TRBJ1-2,-,TRBV7-9,15,-,TGTGCCAGCAGCCCTCGTCCTCGGGGGGACTATGGCTACACCTTC,CASSPRPRGDYGYTF
TRBJ1-1,few,TRBV4-3,17,-,TGCGCCAGCAGCCAAGACCCCCCCTCGGTGGGGGAAGGGAAAGCTTTCTTT,CASSQDPPSVGEGKAFF
TRBJ2-7,-,TRBV6-5,15,-,TGTGCCAGCAGTTACTCTGGGGGGCCCTCCTACGAGCAGTACTTC,CASSYSGGPSYEQYF
TRBJ1-5,-,TRBV28,15,-,TGTGCCAGCAGTCCGCCGGGGGGATTTGCTCAGCCCCAGCATTTT,CASSPPGGFAQPQHF
TRBJ2-3,few,TRBV7-2,14,-,TGTGCCAGCACCCCATCTGGGGTGACAGATACGCAGTATTTT,CASTPSGVTDTQYF
TRBJ2-3,-,TRBV9,20,TRBD2,TGTGCCAGCAGCGTATCCTTGGGCTCACGCCGGGACTATACGACAGATACGCAGTATTTT,CASSVSLGSRRDYTTDTQYF
TRBJ1-1,-,TRBV7-8,15,TRBD1,TGTGCCAGCAGCCCTTGGACAGGGGGGAACACTGAAGCTTTCTTT,CASSPWTGGNTEAFF
TRBJ1-1,-,TRBV6-5,16,-,TGTGCCAGCAGTTACTCCGTGACAGGTCGGAACACTGAAGCTTTCTTT,CASSYSVTGRNTEAFF
TRBJ1-1,-,TRBV18,15,-,TGTGCCAGCTCACCTTCCGGACTCGGGAACACTGAAGCTTTCTTT,CASSPSGLGNTEAFF
TRBJ2-1,few,TRBV5-1,19,TRBD2,TGCGCCAGCAGCTCGGGACTAGCGGGAGGGCCTAAGTTTTGGAATGAGCAGTTCTTC,CASSSGLAGGPKFWNEQFF
TRBJ2-7,few,TRBV5-1,14,TRBD1,TGCGCCAGCAGCTCCACAGGGACAGCCTACGAGCAGTACTTC,CASSSTGTAYEQYF
TRBJ2-7,-,TRBV7-6,17,-,TGTGCCAGCAGCGGTGTATTACCGGGAGCCAAAAGGGACGAGCAGTACTTC,CASSGVLPGAKRDEQYF
TRBJ1-1,-,TRBV5-6,16,-,TGTGCCAGCAGCTTGGTCTCTCGGGGGATGAACACTGAAGCTTTCTTT,CASSLVSRGMNTEAFF
TRBJ2-5,once,TRBV4-3,16,TRBD2,TGCGCCAGCAGCCAAGTTGCTAGCGGGGCCCAAGAGACCCAGTACTTC,CASSQVASGAQETQYF
TRBJ2-5,-,TRBV7-6,13,TRBD1,TGTGCCAGCAGCCGTGGACAGGGGGAGACCCAGTACTTC,CASSRGQGETQYF
TRBJ2-1,few,TRBV10-3,13,-,TGTGCCACTGCCGGGACTGCCATGAATGAGCAGTTCTTC,CATAGTAMNEQFF
TRBJ1-1,-,TRBV7-3,13,TRBD1,TGTGCCAGCAGCACGGACAGGGGCACTGAAGCTTTCTTT,CASSTDRGTEAFF
TRBJ2-3,-,TRBV18,13,-,TGTGCCAGCTCACGTGATAAGGGGGATACGCAGTATTTT,CASSRDKGDTQYF
TRBJ2-5,-,TRBV28,15,-,TGTGCCAGCAGTTTCCCCACCCAGGGAACAGAGACCCAGTACTTC,CASSFPTQGTETQYF
TRBJ2-2,medium-sized,TRBV28,15,-,TGTGCCAGCAGTTTACCCACTCTGAACACCGGGGAGCTGTTTTTT,CASSLPTLNTGELFF
TRBJ2-4,-,TRBV4-1,14,-,TGCGCCAGCAGCCAAGATCTTGGCCAAAACATTCAGTACTTC,CASSQDLGQNIQYF
TRBJ2-7,few,TRBV2,12,TRBD1,TGTGCCAGCCGGGACAGGGTTTTGGAGCAGTACTTC,CASRDRVLEQYF
TRBJ2-1,few,TRBV19,14,-,TGTGCCAGTAGTCCCGGCAGGGAGTGGGATGAGCAGTTCTTC,CASSPGREWDEQFF
TRBJ2-6,many,TRBV4-3,15,-,TGCGCCAGCAGCCCAGGCTATCTGGGGGCCAACGTCCTGACTTTC,CASSPGYLGANVLTF
TRBJ2-5,-,TRBV5-1,14,-,TGCGCCAGCAGCCCGTCGGGTCCCGGGGAGACCCAGTACTTC,CASSPSGPGETQYF
TRBJ1-2,few,TRBV30,15,TRBD1,TGTGCCTGGAGTGCCCCGGGACAGGGGATCGGGGGCTACACCTTC,CAWSAPGQGIGGYTF
TRBJ2-1,-,TRBV4-3,16,TRBD1,TGCGCCAGCAGCCAGGGGACAGGGATGGGGACTAATGAGCAGTTCTTC,CASSQGTGMGTNEQFF
TRBJ1-2,few,TRBV7-9,17,-,TGTGCCAGCAGCTTAGCCCTCGGACAGTCGGTACCCTATGGCTACACCTTC,CASSLALGQSVPYGYTF
TRBJ2-1,-,TRBV2,15,TRBD2,TGTGCCAGCAGTTCCTCGGGACTAGCAGACAATGAGCAGTTCTTC,CASSSSGLADNEQFF
TRBJ2-7,few,TRBV7-8,15,-,TGTGCCAGCAGCTTATTCAGACAGATGTCCTACGAGCAGTACTTC,CASSLFRQMSYEQYF
TRBJ1-5,-,TRBV19,12,-,TGTGCCAGTAGTAGCAGCTTGGGGCCCCAGCATTTT,CASSSSLGPQHF
TRBJ2-5,few,TRBV18,13,-,TGTGCCAGCTCACCAGAGCGTCAAGAGACCCAGTACTTC,CASSPERQETQYF
TRBJ2-3,-,TRBV5-4,13,-,TGTGCCAGCAGCCCAGGGTTGGCAGATACGCAGTATTTT,CASSPGLADTQYF
TRBJ2-3,-,TRBV29-1,14,-,TGCAGCGCCCCGAGGAGGGGATCCACAGATACGCAGTATTTT,CSAPRRGSTDTQYF
TRBJ2-1,-,TRBV11-2,16,TRBD1,TGTGCCAGCAGCAAACCGGGACAGAGCTCCTACAATGAGCAGTTCTTC,CASSKPGQSSYNEQFF